Below are 9 T cell receptor beta chains sequenced from a single sample in a study of blood T cell repertoires in COVID-19. Sequencing used immunoSEQ multiplex PCR; TCRdb keeps in-frame clones, though not all of them. The sample shows about 320,000 clones, more than 85% of them seen only once. Sequencing was performed on PBMCs or T cells enriched from blood (not recorded which). The receptors were gathered from a woman younger than 45 who had been exposed to COVID-19.

The chain recombines TRBV7-9 with TRBJ2-7; 15 nucleotides match TRBD2. The V gene's germline CDR1 is SEHNR and CDR2 FQNEAQ (reference sequence). Losses at the gene ends were 8 bases for V and 0 bases for J; bases not matched to a gene: 14. The CDR3 totals 19 residues. In DNA form, the CDR3 reads TGTGCCAGCGGAAGACTTCCGGGACTAGCGGGGGGACCCTCCTACGAGCAGTACTTC. Amino acid sequence: CASGRLPGLAGGPSYEQYF.

Notes on this clone: At the DNA level, this CDR3 is encoded by other sequences in the same sample as well. The chain combines TRBV9 with TRBJ1-6; weak D call: TRBD1 (6 bases). V lost 4 bases and J 7 bases, leaving 12 bases between the germline ends. The CDR3 consists of 14 residues. Per germline, CDR1 SGDLS and CDR2 YYNGEE. The CDR3 sequence: CASSPRQGNSPLHF. CDR3 bases: TGTGCCAGCAGCCCCCGTCAGGGGAATTCACCCCTCCACTTT.

This chain connects TRBV9 to TRBJ1-2; D might be TRBD1 (5 bases). The V end lost 0 bases, the J end lost 4 bases, and 10 bases lay between the germline ends. CDR3 length: 14 residues. Germline V gene lookup returns CDR1 SGDLS and CDR2 YYNGEE. The CDR3 reads CASSVEGIGYGYTF. The CDR3 coding sequence is TGTGCCAGCAGCGTAGAGGGGATAGGCTATGGCTACACCTTC.

The chain employs TRBV6-6 and TRBJ1-2; D is unclear. Germline V gene data show CDR1 as MNHNY and CDR2 as SVGAGI (reference sequence). CDR3 length equals 11 residues. V was shortened by 7 bases and J by 6 bases, with 9 bases between the two germline ends. The CDR3 here is CASTGVNGYTF. The CDR3 nucleotides read TGTGCCAGCACGGGAGTTAATGGCTACACCTTC.

CDR3 sequence (DNA): TGCGCCAGCAGCCAGATTCCGGGACAGGGAGGAGGTACGCAGTATTTT. Its translation is CASSQIPGQGGGTQYF. V is TRBV4-1 and J is TRBJ2-3; 9 bases are shared with TRBD1. The germline gives CDR1 MGHRA, CDR2 YSYEKL. V lost 3 bases and J lost 8; bases outside the gene matches: 12. This CDR3 spans 16 amino acids.

Comment on this clone: This specimen includes other DNA sequences encoding the same CDR3. The chain recombines TRBV5-1 with TRBJ1-4, with 7 bases fitting TRBD1. J was trimmed by 4 bases and V by 5 bases; bases with no gene match: 5. The germline V gene has CDR1 SGHRS and CDR2 YFSETQ. The CDR3 contains 14 residues. CDR3 loop: CASSLGQLNEKLFF. CDR3 in DNA: TGCGCCAGCAGTCTGGGACAGCTTAATGAAAAACTGTTTTTT.

The chain joins TRBV3-1 (or the pseudogene TRBV3-2) to TRBJ2-1, with 8 bases matching TRBD2. CDR1 and CDR2 from the germline V gene are LGHDT and YNNKEL (reference sequence). The CDR3 has 15 residues. V shed 2 bases and J 9 bases; nucleotides not matched to a gene: 9. In DNA, the CDR3 is TGTGCCAGCAGCCAACAACCGGGACTAGTTCTTGAGCAGTTCTTC. It is translated as CASSQQPGLVLEQFF.

The chain uses TRBV7-9 and TRBJ1-2; no clear D. The germline CDR1 and CDR2 sequences are SEHNR and FQNEAQ (reference sequence). The CDR3 runs 15 residues. The germline V and J ends were trimmed by 2 bases and 4 bases, with 14 bases remaining between them. The CDR3 spells CASSLNWMEGYGYTF. CDR3 nucleotide sequence: TGTGCCAGCAGCTTAAATTGGATGGAGGGCTATGGCTACACCTTC.

The J gene is TRBJ2-5, the V gene TRBV4-1, with a tentative D call TRBD1 (6 bases). V dropped 0 bases and J dropped 2 bases, with 10 bases sitting between them. Germline-derived CDR1 and CDR2 are MGHRA and YSYEKL. The CDR3 has 15 residues. The DNA for the CDR3 is TGCGCCAGCAGCCAAGATGGGGGCCGACAAGAGACCCAGTACTTC. Its translation: CASSQDGGRQETQYF.